This passage covers 10 T cell receptor beta chains from one sample sequenced in a study of T cell responses to AZD1222 COVID-19 vaccine. Sequencing used immunoSEQ multiplex PCR; TCRdb keeps in-frame clones, though not all of them. This sample has 140,000 or so clones, with about 86% found just once. Sequenced material: peripheral blood, taken 28 days after the second AZD1222 dose. These TCRs come from an adult who received the AZD1222 COVID-19 vaccine.

The CDR3 DNA is TGTGCCAGCAGCGCGCCGGGGGGGAGTCTAACAGATACGCAGTATTTT. This codes for CASSAPGGSLTDTQYF. This chain links TRBV9 with TRBJ2-3, with TRBD2 matching 8 bases. This CDR3 contains 16 residues. The germline CDR1 and CDR2 sequences are SGDLS and YYNGEE. J gave up 3 bases and V 3 bases, and 9 bases lay outside the gene matches.

The gene calls are TRBV27 and TRBJ1-5; 7 nucleotides align to TRBD1. Germline assignment: CDR1 MNHEY and CDR2 SMNVEV (reference sequence). V trimming: 5 bases; J trimming: 5 bases; junction bases outside the gene matches: 6. The CDR3 loop spans 14 amino acids. The CDR3 is CASSEAGGYQPQHF. For the CDR3, the DNA is TGTGCCAGCAGTGAAGCAGGGGGTTATCAGCCCCAGCATTTT.

CDR3 bases: TGTGCCACCAGACCCGGGACAGACGTGAGGTCCCGAGCGAAGAACACCGGGGAGCTGTTTTTT. Encoded protein: CATRPGTDVRSRAKNTGELFF. The gene calls are TRBV24-1 and TRBJ2-2; 7 nucleotides match TRBD1. Per germline, CDR1 KGHDR and CDR2 SFDVKD. CDR3 length: 21 amino acids. V was pared by 7 bases and J by 1 base, with 23 bases of the junction left unmatched.

Regarding this clone: A read error may account for a junction end that differs from germline. The chain links TRBV7-9 to TRBJ1-1; D call uncertain. Germline values: CDR1 SEHNR, CDR2 FQNEAQ (reference sequence). The CDR3 is 11 residues long. The DNA for the CDR3 is TGTGCCAGCAGCTTAGATTTGTCGCGTCTCTTT. This gives the protein CASSLDLSRLF.

This rearrangement joins TRBV4-1 to TRBJ1-6, with D unclear. This CDR3 has 14 amino acids. Germline CDR1 MGHRA, CDR2 YSYEKL. The V gene lost 4 bases and the J gene lost 9 bases, with 13 bases spanning the gap. In DNA form, the CDR3 reads TGCGCCAGCAGCCGAACGTTGGATCTTTCACCCCTCCACTTT. The encoded protein is CASSRTLDLSPLHF.

The chain recombines TRBV3-1 (or the pseudogene TRBV3-2) with TRBJ2-1; a weak D match, TRBD2 (5 bases). V lost 1 base and J lost 5, with 12 bases in between. The V gene's germline CDR1 is LGHDT and CDR2 YNNKEL (reference sequence). The CDR3 has 15 amino acids. DNA for the CDR3: TGTGCCAGCAGCCAAGCCCCCCTAGCCAACAATGAGCAGTTCTTC. Encoded protein: CASSQAPLANNEQFF.

This clone appeared a single time. The chain carries TRBV2 and TRBJ1-2; D is unclear. V lost 7 bases to trimming and J lost 8 bases, with 17 bases between them. Germline CDR1 and CDR2: SNHLY and FYNNEI. The length of the CDR3 is 13 residues. The CDR3 nucleotides read TGTGCCAGCATTGCGGGTGTCGGCAGGGGCTACACCTTC. Its protein product is CASIAGVGRGYTF.

The chain couples TRBV6-5 to TRBJ2-5; D gene unclear. The CDR3 runs 13 residues. Per the germline V gene, CDR1 is MNHEY and CDR2 is SVGAGI. Trimming removed 2 bases from V and 9 bases from J, with 13 bases in between. CDR3 nucleotides: TGTGCCAGCAGTTACGCACAAATAGGGTCCCAGTACTTC. It specifies CASSYAQIGSQYF.

The V call is TRBV13, the J call TRBJ2-2; D not resolved. V lost 3 bases to trimming and J lost 6 bases, with 14 bases between them. The CDR3 contains 15 residues. CDR1 is PRHDT and CDR2 is FYEKMQ in the germline V gene (reference sequence). The CDR3 nucleotides are TGTGCCAGCAGCTTGAGCCTGGGGAATGCCGGGGAGCTGTTTTTT. Amino acids: CASSLSLGNAGELFF.

This sequence joins TRBV18 and TRBJ2-6, with no clear D. V was trimmed by 6 bases and J by 4 bases, leaving 13 bases between them. CDR1 is KGHSH and CDR2 is LQKENI in the germline V gene. The CDR3 consists of 15 residues. CDR3 in DNA: TGTGCCAGCTCCTTTACAAGCTTAGGGGCCAACGTCCTGACTTTC. It translates to CASSFTSLGANVLTF.